One and the same sample provided the 3 T cell receptor beta chains below, sequenced in a study of blood T cell repertoires in COVID-19. TCRdb's table, derived via immunoSEQ multiplex PCR, lists solely in-frame clones and lacks some. The sample consists of a few hundred thousand clones, 85% to 90% of them appearing once. Material for sequencing was PBMCs or T cells enriched from blood (not recorded which). Receptor source: a woman aged 25 to 45 who had recovered from COVID-19.

The chain joins TRBV27 to TRBJ1-1; unclear D gene. V was cut by 1 base and J by 0 bases, with 9 bases left in between. Germline CDR1 and CDR2: MNHEY and SMNVEV (reference sequence). The CDR3 consists of 15 residues. The CDR3 region is CASSLLSALNTEAFF. CDR3 DNA: TGTGCCAGCAGTTTATTGTCAGCGTTGAACACTGAAGCTTTCTTT.

This chain uses TRBV27 with TRBJ2-1, with a tentative D call TRBD1 (5 bases). Germline loops: CDR1 MNHEY, CDR2 SMNVEV (reference sequence). The germline V and J ends were trimmed by 3 bases and 2 bases, with 8 bases remaining between them. The CDR3 contains 14 residues. The CDR3 loop reads CASSLSTAYNEQFF. Written as DNA, the CDR3 is TGTGCCAGCAGTTTGTCGACAGCCTACAATGAGCAGTTCTTC.

This chain links TRBV6-5 with TRBJ2-7; 7 positions agree with TRBD1. Germline CDR1 and CDR2: MNHEY and SVGAGI. The CDR3 loop spans 14 amino acids. Trimming took 6 bases from V and 2 from J; bases not matched to a gene: 7. CDR3 DNA sequence: TGTGCCAGCAGGGGCCGGGACAGACCCTACGAGCAGTACTTC. Its translation: CASRGRDRPYEQYF.